The T cell receptor beta chain under discussion was sequenced for a study of metastatic and nonmetastatic thyroid tumors. TCRdb used MiXCR to call clones anew from the PCR reads. The sample shows about 7,800 clones, around 40% of them seen only once. The study, taken as a whole, reports: A significant increase in TCR beta diversity was reportedly seen in malignant thyroid tumors relative to benign nodules, in blood and tumor.

Thyroid surgery was preceded by no treatment in any patient. This clone was seen a few times. Its antigen is unknown. Distinct nucleotide sequences in the sample also encode this CDR3. Trimming removed 9 bases from V and 0 bases from J; junction bases left unmatched: 11. The germline CDR1 and CDR2 sequences are MNHNS and SASEGT. The CDR3 loop spans 16 amino acids. Sequencing was done on a sample of tumor tissue. This sequence originates from a female donor with papillary thyroid cancer or a benign thyroid nodule (not recorded which). Some clones in this sample may be carry-over from other donors' samples. V gene TRBV6-1 combines with J gene TRBJ2-1; 7 bases fit TRBD2. CDR3 bases: TGTGCCAGTAGTCAAATTAGCGGGCACTCCTACAATGAGCAGTTCTTC. It yields the protein CASSQISGHSYNEQFF.